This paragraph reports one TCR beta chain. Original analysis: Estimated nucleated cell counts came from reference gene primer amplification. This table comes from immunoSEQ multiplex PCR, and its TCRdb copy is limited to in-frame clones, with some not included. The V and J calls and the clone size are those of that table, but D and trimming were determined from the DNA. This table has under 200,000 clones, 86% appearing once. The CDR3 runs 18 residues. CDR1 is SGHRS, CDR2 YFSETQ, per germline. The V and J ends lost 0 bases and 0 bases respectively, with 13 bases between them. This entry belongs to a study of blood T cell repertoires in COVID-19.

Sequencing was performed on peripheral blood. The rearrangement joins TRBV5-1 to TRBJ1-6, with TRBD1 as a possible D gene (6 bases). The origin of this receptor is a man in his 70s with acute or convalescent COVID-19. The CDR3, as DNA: TGCGCCAGCAGCTTGGCCCTTGGGGGCAGCTCCTATAATTCACCCCTCCACTTT. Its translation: CASSLALGGSSYNSPLHF.